The sequence of this T cell receptor (beta chain) was determined in a study of blood T cells in healthy people across ages. A note on this clonotype: Its antigen is not identified.

Study-wide results and limits: Significant beta diversity loss was already apparent by age approximately 36, declining roughly linearly.

It was with a sample-barcoded 5' primer and a J-beta primer mix that a second PCR of about 7 to 12 cycles was run. TCRdb re-derived calls from the 5' RACE reads in MiXCR, one entry per CDR3 protein. The table lists about 720,000 distinct CDR3 sequences, 22% of them singletons, with approximately 20% in the top ten. This CDR3 has 13 amino acids. V was pared by 2 bases and J by 1 base, with 8 bases between. CDR1 DFQATT and CDR2 SNEGSKA come from the germline V gene (reference sequence). Sequenced sample: blood. V and J are TRBV20-1 and TRBJ1-1; D may be TRBD1 (5 bases). The receptor was derived from a man between 65 and 85 years old in good health. The CDR3 here is CSARQGQNTEAFF. CDR3 in DNA: TGCAGTGCTAGACAAGGACAGAACACTGAAGCTTTCTTT.